This T cell receptor beta chain stems from a study of T cells in Graves' hyperthyroidism and ophthalmopathy. This clonotype was recorded a few times. TCR beta CDR3 sequences were amplified from RNA transcripts. A set of HTBI primers served as the primers for a first-round RT-PCR of the TCR CDR3. A single record per CDR3 protein comes from TCRdb applying MiXCR to the multiplex PCR reads. The sample carries under 450,000 distinct CDR3 sequences, approximately 15% recorded once. The hyperthyroidism was newly diagnosed and had lasted under 2 months; the patients were aged 18 to 65. Exclusion of patients followed from uncontrolled infection, other autoimmune disease, pregnancy or lactation. This CDR3 is built from 16 residues. The junction had 9 bases not matched to a gene; V was cut back by 3 bases and J by 6 bases. Per the germline V gene, CDR1 is SGDLS and CDR2 is YYNGEE.

The chain combines TRBV9 with TRBJ1-5, with 10 bases fitting TRBD1. Sequencing was done on a sample of blood. This receptor was identified in a woman between 18 and 29 years old with Graves' hyperthyroidism. CDR3 in amino acids: CASSATGTGETQPQHF. DNA of the CDR3: TGTGCCAGCAGCGCCACCGGGACAGGGGAAACTCAGCCCCAGCATTTT.